This TCR beta chain was captured in a study of T cells in Graves' hyperthyroidism and ophthalmopathy. About the study: Sampling of peripheral blood happened at initial diagnosis, prior to any treatment.

Patients showing uncontrolled infection, other autoimmune disease, pregnancy or lactation were ineligible. Amplification targeted TCR beta CDR3 regions from RNA transcripts. A first-round RT-PCR of the TCR CDR3 used the HTBI primer set. TCRdb analysed the multiplex PCR reads with MiXCR anew, one entry per CDR3 protein. The sample includes roughly 740,000 distinct CDR3 sequences, around 17% of them seen just once. There are 16 residues in the CDR3. Germline loops: CDR1 MNHEY, CDR2 SMNVEV (reference sequence). V was clipped by 5 bases and J by 7 bases, with 21 bases between them. Material for sequencing was blood. The V gene is TRBV27, the J gene TRBJ2-1; possible D gene TRBD2, 6 bases. The sequence was obtained from a man aged 18 to 29 with Graves' hyperthyroidism. CDR3 sequence reads: CASSEIGSVGVNEQFF. The CDR3 DNA sequence: TGTGCCAGCAGTGAAATCGGGAGCGTAGGTGTGAATGAGCAGTTCTTC.